The rows below give T cell receptor beta chains drawn from one sample of a study of T cells in Graves' hyperthyroidism and ophthalmopathy. One entry per CDR3 protein results from TCRdb running MiXCR on the multiplex PCR reads. The repertoire consists of 700,000 to 950,000 distinct CDR3 sequences, with 30% to 40% occurring once and the leading ten covering more than 25%. Sequencing was done on a sample of blood. These receptors all come from a woman in her 40s with Graves' hyperthyroidism. Each CDR3 is given with its conserved first and last residue.

V gene | CDR3 protein
TRBV5-1 | CASSSPEGNSPLHF
TRBV12-3/TRBV12-4 | CASTLDQANEKLFF
TRBV7-9 | CASSSTGTSGRWTYEQYF
TRBV9 | CASSVAGGNQPQHF
TRBV25-1 | CASSFFGQAGGNTEAFF
TRBV7-9 | CASSSSTGLDTEAFF
TRBV19 | CASRGTGDNQPQHF
TRBV7-9 | CASSPEHRETQYF
TRBV7-2 | CASSFWRGSTNEKLFF
TRBV9 | CASSGGSRPQHF
TRBV6-1 | CASSPDRNVNRPQHF
TRBV10-2 | CASSLSDRRVPEAFF
TRBV10-3 | CASQWGRGTEAFF
TRBV4-2 | CASSPKVYNTEAFF
TRBV3-1 | CASSQAGRGYEQYF
TRBV6-6 | CASSPPGQGYREQYF
TRBV12-3/TRBV12-4 | CASSVGQDTGELFF
TRBV19 | CASSIDGGASGMTTRETQYF
TRBV27 | CASSLRGTGAYGYTF
TRBV2 | CASSAVGDQPQHF
TRBV6-5 | CASRPGGPRNYGYTF
TRBV12-3/TRBV12-4 | CASSFWFGPQHF
TRBV10-3 | CATGGGQDYGYTF
TRBV7-2 | CASSISSGSYEQYF
TRBV6-5 | CASIQIWGAEAFF
TRBV5-1 | CASSSGQGMRTF
TRBV4-1 | CASSQDLSAGQGSGGYTF
TRBV12-3/TRBV12-4 | CASSLYGYNEQFF
TRBV7-9 | CASSPGGGDSPLHF
TRBV19 | CASSRAGGRKKLFF
TRBV5-8 | CASSFKRDRGHYEQYF
TRBV12-3/TRBV12-4 | CASRTGEKLFF
TRBV4-2 | CASSQGGGRLSYEQYF
TRBV15 | CATSRASSYEQHF
TRBV29-1 | CSVRRWISEDSRYEQYF
TRBV29-1 | CSVEEGARAEAFF
TRBV5-1 | CASSHDSYTGELFF
TRBV12-3/TRBV12-4 | CASSLTGGSRANVLTF
TRBV2 | CASSEELAGTTDTQYF
TRBV7-2 | CASSPWTGEGSPLHF
TRBV7-2 | CASSLRGRSYEQYF
TRBV4-3 | CASSHLRQGNTEAFF
TRBV19 | CASSWDNRDQPQHF
TRBV12-3/TRBV12-4 | CASSSFDRGAYEQYF
TRBV7-4 | CASRGQRGGYTF
TRBV19 | CASSIVTGTANNQPQHF